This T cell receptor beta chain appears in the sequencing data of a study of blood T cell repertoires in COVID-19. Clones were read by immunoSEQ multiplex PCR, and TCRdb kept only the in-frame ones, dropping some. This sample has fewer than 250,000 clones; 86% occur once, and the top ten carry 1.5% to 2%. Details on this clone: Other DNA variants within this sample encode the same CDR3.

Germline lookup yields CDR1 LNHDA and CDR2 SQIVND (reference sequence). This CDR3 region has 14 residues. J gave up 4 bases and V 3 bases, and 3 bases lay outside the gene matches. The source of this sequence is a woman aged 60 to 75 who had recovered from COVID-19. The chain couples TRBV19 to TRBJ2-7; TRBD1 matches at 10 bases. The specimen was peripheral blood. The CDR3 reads CASSIGQGGYEQYF. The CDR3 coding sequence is TGTGCCAGTAGTATTGGACAGGGGGGGTACGAGCAGTACTTC.